The 13 T cell receptor beta chains listed next were all sequenced from one sample in a study of T cell responses to AZD1222 COVID-19 vaccine. The assay was immunoSEQ multiplex PCR, and TCRdb's table has in-frame clones only and misses some. The repertoire holds about 150,000 clones, with around 93% as singletons. The sample here was peripheral blood, taken 28 days after the second AZD1222 dose. Receptors originate from an adult who received the AZD1222 COVID-19 vaccine.

In its sample, this clone was seen once. The chain couples TRBV6-5 to TRBJ1-6; 9 bases line up with TRBD1. Germline loops: CDR1 MNHEY, CDR2 SVGAGI. The CDR3 consists of 15 residues. Losses at the gene ends were 4 bases for V and 7 bases for J; bases not matched to a gene: 5. The CDR3 coding sequence is TGTGCCAGCAGTTTATCGGGACAGGGAAATTCACCCCTCCACTTT. Encoded protein: CASSLSGQGNSPLHF.

The chain links TRBV2 to TRBJ2-2; D is possibly TRBD2 (5 bases). Trimming left V 6 bases short and J 1 base short, with 12 bases between. The CDR3 runs to 15 residues. In germline, CDR1 is SNHLY, CDR2 FYNNEI. The CDR3, as DNA: TGTGCCAGCAGCGAGGACTTTCTGAACACCGGGGAGCTGTTTTTT. Translated, it gives CASSEDFLNTGELFF.

The chain recombines TRBV7-6 with TRBJ2-5, with 8 bases fitting TRBD1. The CDR3 spans 14 residues. With 5 bases clipped from V and 5 bases from J, the junction kept 7 bases outside the gene matches. Germline V gives CDR1 SGHVS, CDR2 FNYEAQ. CDR3 coding DNA: TGTGCCAGCAGCGGATCAGGGGGCCACGAGACCCAGTACTTC. Amino acids: CASSGSGGHETQYF. The full variable domain, completed using reference TRBV7-6 and TRBJ2-5, is GAGVSQSPRYKVTKRGQDVALRCDPISGHVSLYWYRQALGQGPEFLTYFNYEAQQDKSGLPNDRFSAERPEGSISTLTIQRTEQRDSAMYRCASSGSGGHETQYFGPGTRLLVL.

V and J are TRBV28 and TRBJ2-7, with TRBD1 matching over 7 bases. The CDR3 totals 16 residues. Germline CDR1 MDHEN, CDR2 SYDVKM. After removal of 6 bases from V and 4 bases from J, the junction contained 15 bases not matched to a gene. CDR3 in amino acids: CASRSFHWDRAYEQYF. The CDR3 nucleotides read TGTGCCAGCAGATCCTTCCATTGGGACAGAGCTTACGAGCAGTACTTC.

This chain uses TRBV3-1 (or the pseudogene TRBV3-2) with TRBJ2-2; the match to TRBD1 covers 9 bases. In germline, CDR1 is LGHDT, CDR2 YNNKEL (reference sequence). The length of the CDR3 is 15 residues. The ends lost 2 bases at V and 6 bases at J; junction bases unmatched: 4. The chain's CDR3 is CASSQTGGVAGELFF. CDR3 DNA: TGTGCCAGCAGCCAAACAGGGGGCGTTGCCGGGGAGCTGTTTTTT.

The J gene is TRBJ1-5, the V gene TRBV2, with D unresolved. The CDR3 has 12 amino acids. V lost 8 bases and J 6 bases, leaving 11 bases between the germline ends. Germline-derived CDR1 and CDR2 are SNHLY and FYNNEI. This CDR3 reads CASGGRSQPQHF. The DNA of the CDR3 is TGTGCCAGCGGAGGCAGGAGTCAGCCCCAGCATTTT.

J is TRBJ1-4 and V is TRBV5-8; D is perhaps TRBD1 (5 bases). Trimming pared 4 bases from V and 3 bases from J, leaving 19 bases between. The CDR3 contains 17 residues. The germline CDR1 and CDR2 sequences are SGHTS and YDEGEE. CDR3 sequence: CASSPGGSSDANEKLFF. As DNA, the CDR3 is TGTGCCAGCAGCCCTGGGGGGTCATCCGATGCTAATGAAAAACTGTTTTTT.

The genes are TRBV4-3 and TRBJ1-2, with D possibly matching TRBD1 (6 bases). V lost 0 bases, J lost 6 bases, and 14 bases lay in between. CDR1 and CDR2 (germline): LGHNA, YSLEER. This CDR3 comprises 15 residues. In nucleotides, the CDR3 is TGCGCCAGCAGCCAAGATATTAAGGACAGAAATGGCTACACCTTC. Translating it yields CASSQDIKDRNGYTF.

This clone was seen only once. This chain links TRBV12-3 or TRBV12-4 with TRBJ2-7, with D unclear. The CDR3 length is 13 residues. Trimming removed 1 base at V and 3 bases at J, with 7 bases between. As DNA, the CDR3 is TGTGCCAGCAGTTTAGATTTGTTCTACGAGCAGTACTTC. This translates into CASSLDLFYEQYF.

This clone was picked up one time. The chain combines TRBV28 with TRBJ1-1, with 8 bases that match TRBD1. CDR3 size: 15 residues. The V gene's germline CDR1 is MDHEN and CDR2 SYDVKM. Trimming cost V 6 bases and J 0 bases; bases outside gene matches: 6. The CDR3 nucleotides read TGTGCCAGCAGCCTAACACAGGGGGTGAACACTGAAGCTTTCTTT. Translation: CASSLTQGVNTEAFF. Full variable domain (missing parts from reference TRBV28 and TRBJ1-1): DVKVTQSSRYLVKRTGEKVFLECVQDMDHENMFWYRQDPGLGLRLIYFSYDVKMKEKGDIPEGYSVSREKKERFSLILESASTNQTSMYLCASSLTQGVNTEAFFGQGTRLTVV.

The genes are TRBV29-1 and TRBJ1-2; D might be TRBD1 (6 bases). Between the trimmed V and J ends, which lost 4 bases and 2 bases, there was a span of 17 bases. Germline V gives CDR1 SQVTM, CDR2 ANQGSEA. This CDR3 region has 15 residues. The CDR3 DNA sequence: TGCAGCGTTGGGACCATAGACAGGACGAACTATGGCTACACCTTC. Translating it yields CSVGTIDRTNYGYTF.

The V and J genes are TRBV6-5 and TRBJ1-5; no clear D gene. Per the germline V gene, CDR1 is MNHEY and CDR2 is SVGAGI. The length of the CDR3 is 13 residues. The ends were cut back, 2 bases at V and 6 bases at J, with 8 bases in the middle. The CDR3 protein is CASSYGETQPQHF. The CDR3, as DNA: TGTGCCAGCAGTTACGGGGAGACTCAGCCCCAGCATTTT.

The rearrangement uses TRBV7-6 and TRBJ2-7; D is unresolved. The CDR3 is 15 amino acids. Germline assignment: CDR1 SGHVS and CDR2 FNYEAQ. Trimming shortened V by 1 base and J by 2 bases, and 12 bases separated the two germline ends. The DNA for the CDR3 is TGTGCCAGCAGCTTAGAGGCCCGCGGACCCTACGAGCAGTACTTC. Its translation is CASSLEARGPYEQYF.